This T cell receptor beta chain was profiled in a study of CXCR3-negative and CXCR3-positive naive CD8 T cells (dated by TCRdb to the late 2010s). For the wider study: In total, approximately 130 million TRB reads were obtained, or roughly 1.5 +/- 0.3 million reads per library. Data from roughly twelve donors, pooled across two independent experiments, went into the diversity and physicochemical repertoire analyses. For the TRBV-TRBJ cluster analysis, the naive subsets came from roughly 5 donors, while the memory cells came from 3 donors. What the authors observed across the whole study: Because surface CD5, which has been linked to self-reactivity in mice, was comparable between naive subsets, TCR interaction strength was also inferred from TRB CDR3 physicochemical properties. Within the same donor, TRBV-TRBJ usage looked similar between naive CXCR3-negative and CXCR3-positive cells, but memory cells had distinct patterns. TRB CDR3s from CXCR3-positive naive cells showed higher hydrophobicity (lower Kidera factor 4), lower energy, and higher strength and volume indices than CXCR3-negative naive cells. Freshly isolated PBMCs were used for most assays because CXCR3 expression went down partially after cryopreservation. Comparably high repertoire diversity was found in both naive subsets, whereas much lower repertoire diversity was found in memory CD8+ T cells.

Sequencing instrument: NextSeq 550. The Human TCR Profiling Kit (MiLaboratory) was used to prepare UMI-labeled 5' RACE TRB cDNA libraries. The full amount of extracted RNA was used for cDNA synthesis, and the full amount of resulting cDNA was used for PCR amplification. Libraries were prepared in parallel with an identical number of PCR cycles. The study's own analysis went as follows. MIGEC and MiXCR extracted about 50,000 +/- 10,000 unique UMI-labeled TRB cDNA molecules per library, requiring at least two reads per UMI. On average, 40,000 +/- 10,000 functional in-frame TRB CDR3 nucleotide clonotypes lacking stop codons were found per library. After downsampling to 5000 UMI-labeled TRB molecules per sample, diversity metrics, including normalized Shannon-Wiener and Chao1, were computed in VDJtools. Clonotype-size-weighted physicochemical properties of the central five CDR3 residues (interaction energy, strength, volume and Kidera factor 4) were computed in VDJtools. TCRdb reprocessed the reads into one record per CDR3 protein sequence, lacking DNA. TCRdb, not the original authors, processed these V and J calls. In this sample's table one finds 150,000 to 180,000 distinct CDR3 sequences. The ten largest clones represent nearly 0.5% of the sample.

For every CD8+ T cell subset, under 350,000 cells were flow-sorted straight into RLT lysis buffer, and each subset was sorted in triplicate. Naive CD8+ T cells were defined stringently as CD45RO-CCR7+CD27+CD95- to exclude memory contaminants. Peripheral blood mononuclear cells were isolated from buffy coats using standard density gradient centrifugation. Naive CXCR3-negative and CXCR3-positive CD8+ T cells were flow-sorted using a FACSAria III. Total RNA was extracted from sorted cells using an RNeasy Mini Kit. The CDR3 spans 19 residues, from the cysteine through the phenylalanine. The DNA sequence is not available. CDR1 is given as SNHLY and CDR2 as FYNNEI, both from the germline V gene. With regard to this clonotype: Its antigen is unknown.

The source of this sequence is a human donor in good health. Some clones in this sample may be carry-over from other donors' samples. This chain joins TRBV2 to TRBJ2-3; TCRdb's assignment of TRBD2 cannot be checked, as there is no DNA. Sequenced: naive CXCR3+ CD8+ T cells from blood. Per the publication, the cell subset or site label means: CD45RO-CCR7+CD27+CD95- naive CD8+ T cells expressing CXCR3 (TNR3+). The CDR3 in this case is CASSKTGLAGAYSTDTQYF.